A selection of T cell receptor beta chains follows, all from one sample in a study of cytomegalovirus exposure and HLA in healthy donors. The assay was immunoSEQ multiplex PCR, and TCRdb's table has in-frame clones only and misses some. The table lists around 150,000 clones, 70% to 85% of them singletons. The sequencing sample was made of PBMCs. All receptors come from a middle-aged man in good health and CMV-seropositive. Each CDR3 is given with its conserved first and last residue. A D gene is named only where the DNA matches it firmly. The size field is filled for only some rows; it gives once, few, many or a size class.

CDR3aa: CASSYSLTSYEQYF; CDR3nt: TGTGCCAGCAGCTACTCGCTCACCTCTTACGAGCAGTACTTC; d_gene: .; abundance: once; v_gene: TRBV7-9; j_gene: TRBJ2-7
CDR3aa: CASGLVRRATEAFF; CDR3nt: TGTGCTAGTGGTTTGGTAAGGAGGGCCACTGAAGCTTTCTTT; d_gene: .; abundance: .; v_gene: TRBV12-5; j_gene: TRBJ1-1
CDR3aa: CASSLDPGDSPLHF; CDR3nt: TGTGCCAGCAGCTTAGATCCGGGGGACTCACCCCTCCACTTT; d_gene: .; abundance: .; v_gene: TRBV11-2; j_gene: TRBJ1-6
CDR3aa: CASSRIAGSADTQYF; CDR3nt: TGCGCCAGCAGCCGGATAGCGGGATCCGCAGATACGCAGTATTTT; d_gene: TRBD2; abundance: .; v_gene: TRBV4-1; j_gene: TRBJ2-3
CDR3aa: CASSPWTGVSNQPQHF; CDR3nt: TGTGCCAGCAGCCCTTGGACAGGGGTTAGCAATCAGCCCCAGCATTTT; d_gene: TRBD1; abundance: .; v_gene: TRBV7-8; j_gene: TRBJ1-5
CDR3aa: CASSADSEAFF; CDR3nt: TGCGCCAGCAGTGCGGACAGTGAAGCTTTCTTT; d_gene: .; abundance: .; v_gene: TRBV10-1; j_gene: TRBJ1-1
CDR3aa: CAIGTSGAADTQYF; CDR3nt: TGTGCCATCGGGACTAGCGGGGCGGCAGATACGCAGTATTTT; d_gene: TRBD2; abundance: .; v_gene: TRBV10-3; j_gene: TRBJ2-3
CDR3aa: CASSFPPGGISYEQYF; CDR3nt: TGTGCCAGCAGCTTTCCCCCGGGGGGTATATCCTACGAGCAGTACTTC; d_gene: TRBD2; abundance: .; v_gene: TRBV5-6; j_gene: TRBJ2-7
CDR3aa: CASSQEEAGSSYEQYF; CDR3nt: TGTGCCAGCAGTCAGGAGGAGGCGGGGAGCTCCTACGAGCAGTACTTC; d_gene: .; abundance: few; v_gene: TRBV5-4; j_gene: TRBJ2-7
CDR3aa: CASNPSGSYNEQFF; CDR3nt: TGTGCCAGCAACCCTAGCGGTTCCTACAATGAGCAGTTCTTC; d_gene: TRBD2; abundance: once; v_gene: TRBV6-5; j_gene: TRBJ2-1
CDR3aa: CASSIVGTSYEQYF; CDR3nt: TGTGCCAGTAGTATAGTTGGGACTAGCTACGAGCAGTACTTC; d_gene: TRBD2; abundance: .; v_gene: TRBV19; j_gene: TRBJ2-7
CDR3aa: CASSYSQGAIPEAFF; CDR3nt: TGTGCCAGCAGTTACTCGCAGGGGGCGATCCCTGAAGCTTTCTTT; d_gene: TRBD1; abundance: .; v_gene: TRBV6-5; j_gene: TRBJ1-1
CDR3aa: CASSESAGLVQYF; CDR3nt: TGCGCCAGCAGTGAGTCGGCAGGGTTGGTGCAGTACTTC; d_gene: .; abundance: .; v_gene: TRBV10-1; j_gene: TRBJ2-7
CDR3aa: CAWSPGSGYEQYF; CDR3nt: TGTGCCTGGAGCCCCGGGAGCGGCTACGAGCAGTACTTC; d_gene: .; abundance: few; v_gene: TRBV30; j_gene: TRBJ2-7
CDR3aa: CASSLVVGREQFF; CDR3nt: TGTGCCAGCAGCTTAGTAGTCGGGAGAGAGCAGTTCTTC; d_gene: .; abundance: few; v_gene: TRBV11-3; j_gene: TRBJ2-1
CDR3aa: CASSILNQPQHF; CDR3nt: TGTGCCAGTAGTATCCTGAATCAGCCCCAGCATTTT; d_gene: .; abundance: .; v_gene: TRBV19; j_gene: TRBJ1-5
CDR3aa: CSSSATGLGAFF; CDR3nt: TGTTCCAGCAGCGCCACAGGGCTTGGAGCTTTCTTT; d_gene: .; abundance: .; v_gene: TRBV7-9; j_gene: TRBJ1-1
CDR3aa: CASSIGQATNEKLFF; CDR3nt: TGTGCCAGTAGTATCGGACAAGCAACTAATGAAAAACTGTTTTTT; d_gene: .; abundance: few; v_gene: TRBV19; j_gene: TRBJ1-4
CDR3aa: CASSLAGVADTQYF; CDR3nt: TGCGCCAGCAGCTTGGCGGGAGTGGCAGATACGCAGTATTTT; d_gene: .; abundance: once; v_gene: TRBV5-1; j_gene: TRBJ2-3
CDR3aa: CAISGGLGGDTEAFF; CDR3nt: TGTGCCATCAGTGGGGGGTTGGGCGGGGACACTGAAGCTTTCTTT; d_gene: .; abundance: .; v_gene: TRBV10-3; j_gene: TRBJ1-1
CDR3aa: CVSRPSNTEAFF; CDR3nt: TGTGTCAGCAGACCCAGTAACACTGAAGCTTTCTTT; d_gene: .; abundance: .; v_gene: TRBV2; j_gene: TRBJ1-1
CDR3aa: CASSPNRVPTGELFF; CDR3nt: TGTGCCAGCTCACCGAACAGGGTCCCCACCGGGGAGCTGTTTTTT; d_gene: .; abundance: .; v_gene: TRBV18; j_gene: TRBJ2-2
CDR3aa: CASSQDPAGGLNEQFF; CDR3nt: TGTGCCAGCAGCCAAGATCCGGCGGGAGGACTCAATGAGCAGTTCTTC; d_gene: TRBD2; abundance: few; v_gene: TRBV4-2; j_gene: TRBJ2-1
CDR3aa: CASRGLDRGYEQFF; CDR3nt: TGTGCCAGCAGAGGGTTGGACAGGGGTTATGAGCAGTTCTTC; d_gene: TRBD1; abundance: .; v_gene: TRBV2; j_gene: TRBJ2-1
CDR3aa: CATSRGGDPGGILGEQYF; CDR3nt: TGTGCCACCAGCAGAGGCGGTGACCCAGGGGGAATCTTGGGGGAGCAGTACTTC; d_gene: TRBD1; abundance: .; v_gene: TRBV15; j_gene: TRBJ2-5